Below, 21 T cell receptor beta chains from the same sample are listed, as sequenced in a study of OX40 agonist ivuxolimab in advanced cancers. Sequenced by immunoSEQ multiplex PCR; TCRdb stores in-frame clones only, minus some. The table lists about 74,000 clones, around 83% of them singletons, with 1.5% to 2% in the top ten. This specimen was CD4+ or CD8+ T cells sorted from blood, taken in a trial of the OX40 agonist ivuxolimab. The receptors derive from an adult with an advanced solid tumor such as melanoma, head and neck, liver or kidney cancer.

The chain employs TRBV20-1 and TRBJ2-7, with D perhaps being TRBD1 or TRBD2 (5 bases each). CDR1 and CDR2 (germline): DFQATT, SNEGSKA (reference sequence). CDR3 size: 11 residues. CDR3 sequence reads: CSARGVGEQYF. The CDR3 bases are TGCAGCGCACGGGGCGTGGGCGAGCAGTACTTC.

The CDR3 nucleotides are TGTGCCAGCAGCTTACTCTGGGGACAACAAGAGACCCAGTACTTC. Its translation is CASSLLWGQQETQYF. The chain joins TRBV7-2 to TRBJ2-5; TRBD1 might be the D (6 bases). The ends were cut back, 2 bases at V and 2 bases at J, with 12 bases in the middle. The CDR3 runs to 15 residues. The germline V gene encodes CDR1 SGHTA and CDR2 FQGNSA.

The rearrangement joins TRBV6-6 to TRBJ1-4, with 7 bases that match TRBD1. V lost 5 bases, J lost 8 bases, and 11 bases stayed unmatched. Germline CDR1 MNHNY, CDR2 SVGAGI (reference sequence). The CDR3 spans 15 residues. The CDR3 reads CASSHEDRAGEKLFF. The CDR3, as DNA: TGTGCCAGCAGTCATGAAGACAGGGCCGGCGAAAAACTGTTTTTT.

The chain couples TRBV10-3 to TRBJ2-1, with D perhaps matching TRBD2 (6 bases). V was trimmed by 6 bases and J by 6 bases, leaving 18 bases between them. There are 15 residues in the CDR3. Germline V gene data show CDR1 as ENHRY and CDR2 as SYGVKD. CDR3 in amino acids: CAIRAGTLSANEQFF. The CDR3 DNA reads TGTGCCATCAGAGCAGGGACTTTATCGGCCAATGAGCAGTTCTTC.

This sequence joins TRBV7-8 and TRBJ1-1, with 9 bases aligning to TRBD1. The length of the CDR3 is 15 residues. CDR1 and CDR2 (germline): SGHVS, FQNEAQ. With 2 bases clipped from V and 4 bases from J, the junction kept 5 bases outside the gene matches. This CDR3 reads CASSLRDRVGTEAFF. CDR3 nucleotides: TGTGCCAGCAGCTTACGGGACAGGGTCGGCACTGAAGCTTTCTTT.

A single count supports this clone. CDR3 residues: CATSRGPVEADTQYF. As DNA, the CDR3 is TGTGCCACCAGCAGGGGGCCGGTAGAGGCAGATACGCAGTATTTT. This rearrangement joins TRBV15 to TRBJ2-3; D possibly corresponds to TRBD1 (5 bases). The germline V and J ends were trimmed by 3 bases and 4 bases, with 14 bases remaining between them. CDR1 is LNHNV and CDR2 is YYDKDF in the germline V gene (reference sequence). This CDR3 has 15 residues.

This sequence joins TRBV10-1 and TRBJ2-3; D is possibly TRBD2 (5 bases). Germline V gene lookup returns CDR1 WNHNN and CDR2 SYGVQD (reference sequence). Deletions cut 0 bases from V and 0 bases from J, with 10 bases between. The CDR3 is made up of 16 amino acids. The CDR3 loop is CASSESRAESTDTQYF. The CDR3 DNA is TGCGCCAGCAGTGAGTCGAGAGCGGAGAGCACAGATACGCAGTATTTT.

The CDR3 protein is CASSFTRGPQHF. The CDR3 region has the DNA TGTGCCAGCAGCTTTACAAGGGGCCCCCAGCATTTT. V is TRBV13 and J is TRBJ1-5; a weak D match, TRBD1 (5 bases). The CDR3 loop spans 12 amino acids. V dropped 3 bases and J dropped 10 bases, with 10 bases sitting between them. CDR1 PRHDT and CDR2 FYEKMQ come from the germline V gene (reference sequence).

This clone was seen a handful of times. This rearrangement joins TRBV10-1 to TRBJ2-1, with D perhaps matching TRBD1 (6 bases). This CDR3 contains 14 residues. Deletions cut 4 bases from V and 7 bases from J, with 14 bases between. Per the germline V gene, CDR1 is WNHNN and CDR2 is SYGVQD (reference sequence). As DNA, the CDR3 is TGCGCCAGCAGTGTGGCAGGGGAACTTAATGAGCAGTTCTTC. This codes for CASSVAGELNEQFF.

This chain connects TRBV28 to TRBJ1-1; no reliable D call. The CDR3 runs to 13 residues. V was clipped by 2 bases and J by 5 bases, with 9 bases between them. Per the germline V gene, CDR1 is MDHEN and CDR2 is SYDVKM. CDR3 bases: TGTGCCAGCAGTTTAGAGGGAAATACTGAAGCTTTCTTT. As protein: CASSLEGNTEAFF.

The rearrangement uses TRBV9 and TRBJ1-5; D is unresolved. This CDR3 comprises 14 residues. Germline lookup yields CDR1 SGDLS and CDR2 YYNGEE. The V and J ends lost 0 bases and 6 bases respectively, with 10 bases between them. DNA of the CDR3: TGTGCCAGCAGCGTAGCGAGTGGTGGTCAGCCCCAGCATTTT. Translation: CASSVASGGQPQHF.

Worth noting for this clone: Relative to the germline gene, one junction end is altered; a read error may explain this. The chain is built from TRBV6-6 and TRBJ2-3, with D tentatively TRBD2 (6 bases). This CDR3 region has 15 residues. In germline, CDR1 is MNHNY, CDR2 SVGAGI (reference sequence). The CDR3 is CASKLSREITYTQYF. Here the CDR3 DNA reads TGTGCCAGCAAGCTCTCTCGGGAGATCACATATACGCAGTATTTT.

CDR3 DNA sequence: TGCGCCAGCAGCTTGGCCTCTGGGTATAACTATGGCTACACCTTC. Translation gives CASSLASGYNYGYTF. The chain carries TRBV5-1 and TRBJ1-2; no definite D call. The CDR3 runs 15 residues. Trimming stripped 0 bases from V and 1 base from J, with 10 bases between. CDR1 SGHRS and CDR2 YFSETQ come from the germline V gene.

The chain joins TRBV2 to TRBJ2-1, with D perhaps TRBD2 (7 bases). This CDR3 has 13 residues. V lost 8 bases, J lost 5 bases, and 13 bases lay in between. CDR1 and CDR2 from the germline V gene are SNHLY and FYNNEI. The CDR3 spells CASGGEGDNEQFF. The CDR3 DNA follows: TGTGCCAGCGGCGGGGAGGGGGACAATGAGCAGTTCTTC.

The chain has TRBV5-3 and TRBJ1-2; 9 bases are a match to TRBD1. TRBV5-3 is an ORF, and what it does is uncertain. J gave up 8 bases and V 3 bases, and 8 bases lay outside the gene matches. The CDR3 covers 14 residues. The CDR3 DNA reads TGTGCCAGAAGCTACGGGACAGGGCGAGGGGGCTACACCTTC. Its translation is CARSYGTGRGGYTF.

The gene calls are TRBV19 and TRBJ2-7, with D possibly matching TRBD1 (5 bases). V was cut by 4 bases and J by 2 bases, with 15 bases left in between. The germline V gene encodes CDR1 LNHDA and CDR2 SQIVND (reference sequence). The CDR3 runs to 15 residues. The CDR3 region has the DNA TGTGCCAGTAGTAAGGGGCCGCAGGGCGCCTACGAGCAGTACTTC. Its translation: CASSKGPQGAYEQYF.

This chain connects TRBV6-4 to TRBJ2-7; TRBD1 agrees at 8 bases. The CDR3 is 20 residues long. The germline V gene has CDR1 MRHNA and CDR2 SNTAGT. Trimming at V came to 7 bases and at J to 2 bases, leaving 25 bases not matched to a gene. The CDR3, as DNA: TGTGCCAGCACTAAACCCCAACTAGGACAGGGAGGTTATCGCGCCTACGAGCAGTACTTC. Translated: CASTKPQLGQGGYRAYEQYF.

The chain uses TRBV5-1 and TRBJ2-1; D call uncertain. Per the germline V gene, CDR1 is SGHRS and CDR2 is YFSETQ. This CDR3 has 12 amino acids. Deletions cut 4 bases from V and 3 bases from J, with 5 bases between. The CDR3 nucleotides are TGCGCCAGCAGCATCGACTACAATGAGCAGTTCTTC. Protein: CASSIDYNEQFF.

V gene TRBV5-4 combines with J gene TRBJ2-1; 14 bases are shared with TRBD2. In germline, CDR1 is SGHNT, CDR2 YYREEE (reference sequence). J was trimmed by 5 bases and V by 4 bases; bases with no gene match: 11. The CDR3 runs 18 residues. CDR3 loop: CASSPGTSGRAANNEQFF. The CDR3, as DNA: TGTGCCAGCAGCCCGGGGACTAGCGGGAGAGCGGCCAACAATGAGCAGTTCTTC.

The chain employs TRBV19 and TRBJ1-5; no firm D call. CDR3 length: 12 amino acids. Deletions cut 3 bases from V and 6 bases from J, with 6 bases between. Germline CDR1 and CDR2: LNHDA and SQIVND (reference sequence). The CDR3: CASSIVGQPQHF. DNA for the CDR3: TGTGCCAGTAGTATTGTCGGTCAGCCCCAGCATTTT.

The genes are TRBV10-3 and TRBJ2-7, with 7 bases matching TRBD2. The CDR3 is made up of 14 amino acids. Trimming took 11 bases from V and 3 from J; bases not matched to a gene: 13. The germline V gene has CDR1 ENHRY and CDR2 SYGVKD. This chain's CDR3 is CAAKSRGTNYEQYF. In DNA, the CDR3 is TGTGCCGCCAAAAGTCGGGGGACTAACTACGAGCAGTACTTC.